Following are 20 T cell receptor beta chains from one sample sequenced in a study of memory CD4+ T cells and cytomegalovirus serostatus. Only in-frame clones appear in the TCRdb table, and some are missing; sequencing was by immunoSEQ multiplex PCR. The sample lists 55,000 to 80,000 clones, more than 75% occurring once. Single viable CD3+CD4+CD8-CD45RO+ cells were sorted as the memory CD4+ T cells. Sequencing input: memory CD4+ T cells from blood. All receptors derive from an adult in good health and CMV-seropositive.

The chain employs TRBV28 and TRBJ1-2; 8 bases align to TRBD1. The CDR3 has 14 amino acids. Germline values: CDR1 MDHEN, CDR2 SYDVKM. The V and J ends lost 4 bases and 8 bases, in that order; junction bases with no gene match: 9. The CDR3 spells CASSSPGQDGGYTF. DNA of the CDR3: TGTGCCAGCAGTTCTCCGGGACAGGATGGCGGCTACACCTTC.

This clone was found a few times. The chain recombines TRBV10-3 with TRBJ1-1; D remains unclear. Trimming pared 6 bases from V and 1 base from J, leaving 12 bases between. Germline lookup yields CDR1 ENHRY and CDR2 SYGVKD. The CDR3 has 14 residues. Written as DNA, the CDR3 is TGTGCCATCAGGGGCAATACAGAGAACACTGAAGCTTTCTTT. This codes for CAIRGNTENTEAFF.

This clone was detected once. The genes are TRBV5-4 and TRBJ2-2; D is perhaps TRBD1 or TRBD2 (5 bases each). The CDR3 contains 17 residues. Germline V gene data show CDR1 as SGHNT and CDR2 as YYREEE (reference sequence). Trimming took off 0 bases at V and 3 bases at J, with 15 bases between the two ends. The chain's CDR3 is CASSLVAGTKYTGELFF. In nucleotides, the CDR3 is TGTGCCAGCAGCTTGGTCGCCGGGACCAAGTACACCGGGGAGCTGTTTTTT.

This chain connects TRBV5-6 to TRBJ1-1; 7 bases align to TRBD1. Trimming at V came to 2 bases and at J to 7 bases, leaving 8 bases not matched to a gene. This CDR3 region has 14 residues. CDR1 is SGHDT, CDR2 YYEEEE, per germline. DNA for the CDR3: TGTGCCAGCAGCTTTGCCCCTAACAGGGGTGAAGCTTTCTTT. Protein sequence: CASSFAPNRGEAFF.

The chain combines TRBV11-2 with TRBJ2-7, with D tentatively TRBD1 or TRBD2 (5 bases each). The germline CDR1 and CDR2 sequences are SGHAT and FQNNGV. With 4 bases removed from V and 6 bases from J, the gap between germline ends came to 16 bases. This CDR3 has 14 amino acids. The CDR3 protein is CASSYLRDLSEQYF. CDR3 bases: TGTGCCAGCAGCTATCTCCGGGACCTGAGCGAGCAGTACTTC. The full variable domain, with the rest looked up from reference TRBV11-2 and TRBJ2-7, is EAGVAQSPRYKIIEKRQSVAFWCNPISGHATLYWYQQILGQGPKLLIQFQNNGVVDDSQLPKDRFSAERLKGVDSTLKIQPAKLEDSAVYLCASSYLRDLSEQYFGPGTRLTVT.

In its sample, this clone was seen once. This chain joins TRBV5-6 and TRBJ1-1, with 7 bases identical to TRBD1. Germline V gene lookup returns CDR1 SGHDT and CDR2 YYEEEE. The CDR3 extends over 14 amino acids. Unmatched junction bases numbered 9, after V lost 4 bases and J lost 6 bases. The CDR3 is CASSPDRPGAEAFF. The CDR3 nucleotides read TGTGCCAGCAGCCCGGACAGGCCAGGGGCTGAAGCTTTCTTT.

The CDR3 sequence is CASSEARVRSYEQYF. CDR3 nucleotides: TGTGCCAGCAGTGAAGCCAGGGTAAGGTCCTACGAGCAGTACTTC. This rearrangement joins TRBV6-1 to TRBJ2-7; possible D gene TRBD1, 5 bases. This CDR3 contains 15 residues. The ends were cut back, 0 bases at V and 1 base at J, with 10 bases in the middle. CDR1 is MNHNS and CDR2 is SASEGT in the germline V gene.

The chain links TRBV30 to TRBJ1-1; D is possibly TRBD1 (6 bases). CDR1 is GTSNPN and CDR2 is SVGIG in the germline V gene (reference sequence). V lost 4 bases to trimming and J lost 0 bases, with 18 bases between them. The CDR3 is made up of 16 amino acids. CDR3 in DNA: TGTGCCTGGAACCCGGGACAAACGATTTTGAACACTGAAGCTTTCTTT. Protein product: CAWNPGQTILNTEAFF.

This clone was detected once. In nucleotides, the CDR3 is TGTGCCAGCAGGGGGCTCGGTGAAAAACTGTTTTTT. This sequence encodes CASRGLGEKLFF. The rearrangement uses TRBV28 and TRBJ1-4; perhaps TRBD1 as D (5 bases). Trimming left V 6 bases short and J 7 bases short, with 9 bases between. The CDR3 has 12 residues. The V gene's germline CDR1 is MDHEN and CDR2 SYDVKM.

The V and J genes are TRBV5-6 and TRBJ2-5, with no clear D. This CDR3 contains 13 residues. V lost 4 bases to trimming and J lost 7 bases, with 14 bases between them. Germline V gene sequence: CDR1 SGHDT, CDR2 YYEEEE. The CDR3 region is CASSAAGIRTQYF. The CDR3 bases are TGTGCCAGCAGCGCTGCAGGAATACGGACCCAGTACTTC.

The chain uses TRBV28 and TRBJ2-5; 13 bases line up with TRBD2. The CDR3 has 17 amino acids. J lost 1 base, V lost 4 bases, and 6 bases had no gene match. Germline CDR1 MDHEN, CDR2 SYDVKM. The CDR3: CASSSRTSGSFQETQYF. CDR3 in DNA: TGTGCCAGCAGTTCAAGGACTAGCGGGAGTTTCCAAGAGACCCAGTACTTC.

The rearrangement uses TRBV2 and TRBJ2-5; 9 nucleotides align to TRBD1. Germline V lookup: CDR1 SNHLY, CDR2 FYNNEI. The CDR3 contains 12 residues. With V trimmed by 7 bases and J by 5 bases, 2 bases remained unmatched. For the CDR3, the DNA is TGTGCCAGCAATGGACAGGGGGAGACCCAGTACTTC. It yields the protein CASNGQGETQYF.

V gene TRBV7-3 combines with J gene TRBJ1-6, with 7 bases identical to TRBD1. The CDR3 contains 14 residues. Trimming cost V 5 bases and J 10 bases; bases outside gene matches: 8. Germline V gene sequence: CDR1 SGHTA, CDR2 FQGTGA. Here the CDR3 reads CASSPGGVGSPLHF. DNA of the CDR3: TGTGCCAGCAGCCCAGGGGGAGTCGGATCACCCCTCCACTTT.

This clone was counted between two and nine times. The chain carries TRBV5-6 and TRBJ1-2, with D uncertain. Germline CDR1 and CDR2: SGHDT and YYEEEE. The CDR3 covers 13 residues. V was clipped by 3 bases and J by 4 bases, with 10 bases between them. In DNA, the CDR3 is TGTGCCAGCAGCTCCAGCGTGTTCTATGGCTACACCTTC. Translated: CASSSSVFYGYTF.

V gene TRBV4-1 combines with J gene TRBJ2-2; D unclear. Germline CDR1 and CDR2: MGHRA and YSYEKL. CDR3 length equals 12 residues. Trimming took off 4 bases at V and 8 bases at J, with 8 bases between the two ends. CDR3 nucleotide sequence: TGCGCCAGCAGCCTCCCTTTGGGGGAGCTGTTTTTT. It yields the protein CASSLPLGELFF.

This chain uses TRBV27 with TRBJ2-7; maybe TRBD1 (6 bases). The germline gives CDR1 MNHEY, CDR2 SMNVEV (reference sequence). Trimming removed 5 bases from V and 1 base from J, with 12 bases in between. The CDR3 is 14 residues long. This CDR3 reads CASSPRTESYEQYF. The CDR3 DNA reads as TGTGCCAGCAGTCCCCGGACAGAATCCTACGAGCAGTACTTC.

The rearrangement links TRBV9 to TRBJ1-2; 9 bases fit TRBD1. The germline V gene has CDR1 SGDLS and CDR2 YYNGEE. The CDR3 covers 17 residues. The junction had 14 bases not matched to a gene; V was cut back by 5 bases and J by 3 bases. The CDR3 here is CASRPGTGLGKDYGYTF. The DNA for the CDR3 is TGTGCCAGCAGACCCGGGACAGGGCTGGGTAAGGACTATGGCTACACCTTC.

CDR3 protein: CASSFGRGRRIYGYTF. CDR3 nucleotides: TGTGCCAGCAGTTTCGGCAGGGGGCGAAGAATCTATGGCTACACCTTC. The rearrangement joins TRBV28 to TRBJ1-2, with TRBD1 matching over 8 bases. Germline-derived CDR1 and CDR2 are MDHEN and SYDVKM. V lost 3 bases to trimming and J lost 4 bases; unmatched junction nucleotides: 10. The CDR3 covers 16 residues.

This chain connects TRBV27 to TRBJ1-2; 9 nucleotides align to TRBD1. The CDR3 has 14 residues. Germline V gene data show CDR1 as MNHEY and CDR2 as SMNVEV (reference sequence). V lost 6 bases, J lost 3 bases, and 5 bases stayed unmatched. CDR3 coding DNA: TGTGCCAGCAGGAGGACAGGGGTGGACTATGGCTACACCTTC. It codes for CASRRTGVDYGYTF.

Concerning this clone: The same CDR3 is also encoded by other DNA sequences in this sample. This chain joins TRBV7-2 and TRBJ2-2; D is unresolved. V lost 3 bases to trimming and J lost 2 bases, with 1 base between them. This CDR3 comprises 12 residues. Germline V CDR1 and CDR2: SGHTA, FQGNSA. The CDR3 loop is CASSFNTGELFF. DNA of the CDR3: TGTGCCAGCAGCTTCAACACCGGGGAGCTGTTTTTT.